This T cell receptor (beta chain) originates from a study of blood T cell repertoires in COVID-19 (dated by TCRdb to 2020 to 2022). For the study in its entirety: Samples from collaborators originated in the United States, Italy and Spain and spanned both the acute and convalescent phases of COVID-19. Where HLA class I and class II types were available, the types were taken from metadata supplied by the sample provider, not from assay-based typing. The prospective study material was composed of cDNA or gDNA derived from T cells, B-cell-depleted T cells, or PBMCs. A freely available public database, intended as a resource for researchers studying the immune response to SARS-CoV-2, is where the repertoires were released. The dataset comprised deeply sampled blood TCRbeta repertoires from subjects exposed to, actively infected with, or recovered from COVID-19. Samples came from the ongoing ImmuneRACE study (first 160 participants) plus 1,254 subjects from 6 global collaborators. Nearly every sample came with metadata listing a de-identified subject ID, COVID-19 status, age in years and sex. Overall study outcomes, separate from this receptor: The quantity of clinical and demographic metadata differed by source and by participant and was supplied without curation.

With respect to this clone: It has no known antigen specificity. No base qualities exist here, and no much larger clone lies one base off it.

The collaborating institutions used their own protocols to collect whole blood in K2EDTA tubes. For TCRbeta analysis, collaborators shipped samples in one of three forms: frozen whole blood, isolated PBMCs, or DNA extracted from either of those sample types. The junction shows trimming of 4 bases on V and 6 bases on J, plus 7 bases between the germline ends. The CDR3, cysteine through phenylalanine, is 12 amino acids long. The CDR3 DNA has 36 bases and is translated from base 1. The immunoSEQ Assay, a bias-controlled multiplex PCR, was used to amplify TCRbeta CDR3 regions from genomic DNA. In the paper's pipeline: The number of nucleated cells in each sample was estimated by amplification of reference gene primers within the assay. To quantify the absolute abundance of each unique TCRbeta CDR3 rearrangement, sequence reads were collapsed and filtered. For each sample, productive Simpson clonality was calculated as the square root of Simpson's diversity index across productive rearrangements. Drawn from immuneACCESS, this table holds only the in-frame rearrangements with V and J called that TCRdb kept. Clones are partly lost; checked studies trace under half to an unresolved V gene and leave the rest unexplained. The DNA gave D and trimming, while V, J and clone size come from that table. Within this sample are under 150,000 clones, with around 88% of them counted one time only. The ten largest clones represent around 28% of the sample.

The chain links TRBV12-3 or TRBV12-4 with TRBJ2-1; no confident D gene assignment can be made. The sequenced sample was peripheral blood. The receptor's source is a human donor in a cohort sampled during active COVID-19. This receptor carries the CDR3 CASSSMPNEQFF. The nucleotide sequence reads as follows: TGTGCCAGCAGTTCTATGCCCAATGAGCAGTTCTTC.